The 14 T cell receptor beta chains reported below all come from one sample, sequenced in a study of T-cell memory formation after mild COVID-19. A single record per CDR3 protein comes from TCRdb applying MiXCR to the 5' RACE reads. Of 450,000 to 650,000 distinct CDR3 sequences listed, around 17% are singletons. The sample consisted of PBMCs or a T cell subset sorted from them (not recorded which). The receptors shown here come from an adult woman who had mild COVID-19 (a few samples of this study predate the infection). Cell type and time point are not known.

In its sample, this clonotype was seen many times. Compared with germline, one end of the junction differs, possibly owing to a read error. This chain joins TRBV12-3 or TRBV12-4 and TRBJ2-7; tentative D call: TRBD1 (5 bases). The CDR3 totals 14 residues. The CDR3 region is CASSLGKGNERLNF. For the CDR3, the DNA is TGTGCCAGCAGTTTGGGGAAGGGGAATGAGCGCCTGAACTTC.

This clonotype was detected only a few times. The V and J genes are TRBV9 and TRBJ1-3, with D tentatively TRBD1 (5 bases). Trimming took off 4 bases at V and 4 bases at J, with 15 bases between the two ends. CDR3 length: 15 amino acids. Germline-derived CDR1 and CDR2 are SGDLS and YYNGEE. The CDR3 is CASSPLGGSGNTIYF. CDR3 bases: TGTGCCAGCAGCCCCCTGGGGGGTTCCGGAAACACCATATATTTT.

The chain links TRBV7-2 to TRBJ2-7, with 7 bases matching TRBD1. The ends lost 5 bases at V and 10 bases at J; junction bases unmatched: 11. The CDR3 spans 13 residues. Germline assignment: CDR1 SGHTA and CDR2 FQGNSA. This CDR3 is CASSLYGQENQYF. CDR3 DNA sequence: TGTGCCAGCAGCCTGTACGGACAGGAGAACCAGTACTTC.

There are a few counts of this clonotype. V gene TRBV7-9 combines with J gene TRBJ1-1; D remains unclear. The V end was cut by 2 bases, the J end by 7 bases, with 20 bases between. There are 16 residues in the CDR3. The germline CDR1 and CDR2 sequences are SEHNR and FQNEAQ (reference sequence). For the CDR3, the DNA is TGTGCCAGCAGCTTACCCCCAAAGTGGGTTAGAGATGAAGCTTTCTTT. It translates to CASSLPPKWVRDEAFF.

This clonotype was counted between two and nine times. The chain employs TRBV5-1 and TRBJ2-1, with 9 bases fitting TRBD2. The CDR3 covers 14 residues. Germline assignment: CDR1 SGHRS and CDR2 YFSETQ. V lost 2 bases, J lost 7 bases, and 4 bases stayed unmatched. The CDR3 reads CASSLTSGLNEQFF. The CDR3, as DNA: TGCGCCAGCAGCTTAACTAGCGGGCTTAATGAGCAGTTCTTC.

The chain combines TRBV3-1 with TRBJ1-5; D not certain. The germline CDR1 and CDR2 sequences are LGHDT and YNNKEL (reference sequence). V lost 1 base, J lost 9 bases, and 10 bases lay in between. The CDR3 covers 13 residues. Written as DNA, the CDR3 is TGTGCCAGCAGCCAAGGGCACCACTGGCCCCAGCATTTT. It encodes CASSQGHHWPQHF.

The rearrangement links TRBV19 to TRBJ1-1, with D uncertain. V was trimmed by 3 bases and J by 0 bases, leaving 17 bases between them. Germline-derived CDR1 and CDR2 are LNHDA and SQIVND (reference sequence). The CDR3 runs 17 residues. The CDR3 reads CASSMGWAGYMNTEAFF. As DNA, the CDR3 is TGTGCCAGTAGTATGGGGTGGGCAGGCTATATGAACACTGAAGCTTTCTTT.

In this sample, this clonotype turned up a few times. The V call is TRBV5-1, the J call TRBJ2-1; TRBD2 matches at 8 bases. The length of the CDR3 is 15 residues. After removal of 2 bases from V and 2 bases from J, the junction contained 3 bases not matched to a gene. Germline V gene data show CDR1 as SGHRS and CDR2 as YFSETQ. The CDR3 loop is CASSLKRGTYNEQFF. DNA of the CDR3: TGCGCCAGCAGCTTAAAGCGGGGGACCTACAATGAGCAGTTCTTC.

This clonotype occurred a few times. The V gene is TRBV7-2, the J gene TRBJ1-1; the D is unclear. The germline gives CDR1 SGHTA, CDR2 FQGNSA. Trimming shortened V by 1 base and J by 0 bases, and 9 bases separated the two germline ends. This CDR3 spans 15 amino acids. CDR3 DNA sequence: TGTGCCAGCAGCTTAGGGCACAGCTTGAACACTGAAGCTTTCTTT. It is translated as CASSLGHSLNTEAFF.

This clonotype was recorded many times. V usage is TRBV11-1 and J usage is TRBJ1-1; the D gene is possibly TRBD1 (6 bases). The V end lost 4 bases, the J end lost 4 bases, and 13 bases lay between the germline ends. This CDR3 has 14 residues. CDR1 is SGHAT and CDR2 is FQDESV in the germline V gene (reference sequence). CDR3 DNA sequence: TGTGCCAGCAGCTCCAACAGAGGGGGCACTGAAGCTTTCTTT. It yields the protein CASSSNRGGTEAFF.

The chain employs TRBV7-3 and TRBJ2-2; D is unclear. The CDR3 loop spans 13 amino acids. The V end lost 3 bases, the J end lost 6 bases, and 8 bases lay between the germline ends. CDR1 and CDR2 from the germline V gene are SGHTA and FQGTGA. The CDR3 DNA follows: TGTGCCAGCAGCTTGGGGAATGCCGGGGAGCTGTTTTTT. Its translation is CASSLGNAGELFF. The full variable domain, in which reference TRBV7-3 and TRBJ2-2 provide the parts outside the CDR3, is GAGVSQTPSNKVTEKGKYVELRCDPISGHTALYWYRQSLGQGPEFLIYFQGTGAADDSGLPNDRFFAVRPEGSVSTLKIQRTERGDSAVYLCASSLGNAGELFFGEGSRLTVL.

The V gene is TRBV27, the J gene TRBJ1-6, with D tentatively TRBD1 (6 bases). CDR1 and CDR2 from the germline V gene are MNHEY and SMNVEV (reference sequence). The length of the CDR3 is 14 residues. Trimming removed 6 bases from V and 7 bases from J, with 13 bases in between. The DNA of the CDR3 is TGTGCCAGCAGAGCCGGGACACCAAATTCACCCCTCCACTTT. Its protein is CASRAGTPNSPLHF.

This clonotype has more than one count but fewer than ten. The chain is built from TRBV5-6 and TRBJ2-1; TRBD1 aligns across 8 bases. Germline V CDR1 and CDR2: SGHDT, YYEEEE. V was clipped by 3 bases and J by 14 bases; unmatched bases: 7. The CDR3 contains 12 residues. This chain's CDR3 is CASSSAGGAKFF. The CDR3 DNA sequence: TGTGCCAGCAGCTCAGCAGGGGGCGCGAAGTTCTTC.

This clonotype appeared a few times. DNA of the CDR3: TGTGCCTGGAGTGTGGACAGGGTGAGCACAGATACGCAGTATTTT. Protein sequence: CAWSVDRVSTDTQYF. The chain has TRBV30 and TRBJ2-3; TRBD1 aligns across 8 bases. The length of the CDR3 is 15 residues. Trimming removed 0 bases from V and 0 bases from J; junction bases left unmatched: 2. The germline CDR1 and CDR2 sequences are GTSNPN and SVGIG (reference sequence).